This T cell receptor (beta chain) was observed in a study of cytomegalovirus exposure and HLA in healthy donors. Findings and limits, study-wide: The authors later found most CMV-associated TCR beta chains appeared HLA-restricted.

PCR amplification relied on 60 Vbeta primers (plus 13 Jbeta primers). Only in-frame clones appear in the TCRdb table, and some are missing; sequencing was by immunoSEQ multiplex PCR. The data show around 140,000 clones, around 83% seen once. CDR1 and CDR2 from the germline V gene are SGHAT and FQNNGV. The V gene end was trimmed by 2 bases and the J gene end by 6 bases; junction bases not matched to a gene: 2. The length of the CDR3 is 15 residues. Details on this clone: Its antigen is not identified.

The genes are TRBV11-2 and TRBJ2-1; the match to TRBD2 covers 12 bases. This TCR derives from a woman aged 50 to 65 in good health and CMV-seropositive. The specimen was PBMCs. The CDR3 DNA reads TGTGCCAGCAGCTTACTAGCGGGAGGGCCCAATGAGCAGTTCTTC. This gives the protein CASSLLAGGPNEQFF.